This T cell receptor (beta chain) was recorded in a study of T cells after yellow fever vaccination. Study-wide background: The SMART-Seq v4 Ultra Low Input method served to prepare the low-cell-number fractions.

Universal primer sites and UMIs were introduced during 5'RACE template-switching synthesis of TCR cDNA. TCRdb fed the 5' RACE reads into MiXCR, producing one record per CDR3 protein. Among roughly 74,000 distinct CDR3 sequences, roughly 6.9% were seen once, and the ten largest hold roughly a third. Study-level points and caveats: Clonotypes shared by both compartments, CD4 and CD8, made up a small share. At about 97% for CD4 and 70% to 90% for CD8, most primary-vaccination clones showed up again after the booster.

Of note for this clonotype: Its antigen remains unknown.

This receptor was taken from a man younger than 30 who received the YFV17D yellow fever vaccine. Sequenced material: CD8+ T cells sorted from PBMCs, taken 4 to 6 days after the first yellow fever vaccination.

The CDR3 region is CASALWGAGRTDTQYF. In DNA, the CDR3 is TGTGCCAGCGCCTTGTGGGGGGCGGGGCGCACAGATACGCAGTATTTT. The chain has TRBV5-4 and TRBJ2-3; D possibly matches TRBD1 or TRBD2 (6 bases each). The CDR3 is 16 amino acids. Germline lookup yields CDR1 SGHNT and CDR2 YYREEE (reference sequence). Trimming shortened V by 7 bases and J by 1 base, and 19 bases separated the two germline ends.